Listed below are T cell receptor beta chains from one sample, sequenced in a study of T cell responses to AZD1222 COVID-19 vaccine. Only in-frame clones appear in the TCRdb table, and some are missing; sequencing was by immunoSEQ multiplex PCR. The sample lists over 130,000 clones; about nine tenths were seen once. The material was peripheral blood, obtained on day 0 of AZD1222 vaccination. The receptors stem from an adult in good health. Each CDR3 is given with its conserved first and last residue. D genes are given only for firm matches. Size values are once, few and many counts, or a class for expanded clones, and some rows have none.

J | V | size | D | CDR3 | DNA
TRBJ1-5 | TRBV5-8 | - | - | CASSLGRGRNQPQHF | TGTGCCAGCAGCTTGGGGCGGGGGCGCAATCAGCCCCAGCATTTT
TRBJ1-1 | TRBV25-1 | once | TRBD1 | CASSEGTGVIPDTEAFF | TGTGCCAGCAGTGAGGGGACAGGGGTGATTCCGGACACTGAAGCTTTCTTT
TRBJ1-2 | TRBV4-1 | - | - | CASSQEIGTYGYTF | TGCGCCAGCAGCCAAGAAATAGGGACCTATGGCTACACCTTC
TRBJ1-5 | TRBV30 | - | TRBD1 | CAWSGTRGQGTGQPQHF | TGTGCCTGGAGTGGTACCCGGGGACAGGGGACGGGACAGCCCCAGCATTTT
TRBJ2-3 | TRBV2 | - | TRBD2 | CASRALAGVADTQYF | TGTGCCAGCAGGGCACTAGCGGGGGTGGCAGATACGCAGTATTTT
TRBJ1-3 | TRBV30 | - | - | CAWSWGGGRNTIYF | TGTGCCTGGAGCTGGGGAGGGGGGCGAAACACCATATATTTT
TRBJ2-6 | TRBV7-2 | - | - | CASSQFTGANVLTF | TGTGCCAGCAGCCAGTTCACTGGGGCCAACGTCCTGACTTTC
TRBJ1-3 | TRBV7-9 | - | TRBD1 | CASSLDRSSGNTIYF | TGTGCCAGCAGCTTGGACAGGAGCTCTGGAAACACCATATATTTT
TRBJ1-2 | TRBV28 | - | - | CASSFPASRGKFNYGYTF | TGTGCCAGCAGTTTCCCCGCTTCGAGGGGGAAGTTTAACTATGGCTACACCTTC
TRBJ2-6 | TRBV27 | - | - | CASTSNGANVLTF | TGTGCCAGCACCAGTAATGGGGCCAACGTCCTGACTTTC
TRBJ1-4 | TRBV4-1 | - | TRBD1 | CASSLTGPLNEKLFF | TGCGCCAGCAGCCTGACAGGGCCACTAAATGAAAAACTGTTTTTT
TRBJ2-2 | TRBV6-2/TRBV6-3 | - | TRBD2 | CASSWGGGRHTGELFF | TGTGCCAGCAGTTGGGGTGGCGGGAGGCACACCGGGGAGCTGTTTTTT
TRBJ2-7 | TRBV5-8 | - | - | CASSLARTPSSYEQYF | TGTGCCAGCAGCTTGGCCCGGACACCTAGCTCCTACGAGCAGTACTTC
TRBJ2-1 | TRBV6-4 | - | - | CASSSLAESSYNEQFF | TGTGCCAGCAGTTCGTTAGCGGAGAGCTCCTACAATGAGCAGTTCTTC
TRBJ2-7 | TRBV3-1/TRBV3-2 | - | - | CASSQGLYTTLYEQYF | TGTGCCAGCAGCCAAGGACTATACACCACCCTCTACGAGCAGTACTTC
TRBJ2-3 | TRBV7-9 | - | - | CASSVGPSTDTQYF | TGTGCCAGCAGCGTGGGACCAAGCACAGATACGCAGTATTTT
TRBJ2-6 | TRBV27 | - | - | CASSLSAYSGANVLTF | TGTGCCAGCAGTTTATCTGCCTACTCTGGGGCCAACGTCCTGACTTTC
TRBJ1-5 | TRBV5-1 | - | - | CASSAGGVNQPQHF | TGCGCCAGCAGCGCCGGAGGGGTCAATCAGCCCCAGCATTTT
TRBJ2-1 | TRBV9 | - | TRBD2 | CASTHASGAFDEQFF | TGTGCCAGCACCCACGCTAGCGGGGCATTCGATGAGCAGTTCTTC
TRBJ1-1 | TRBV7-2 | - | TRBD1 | CASRNRDRGPNTEAFF | TGTGCCAGCAGAAACCGGGACAGGGGGCCCAACACTGAAGCTTTCTTT
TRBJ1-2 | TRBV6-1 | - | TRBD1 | CASRETGFDYGYTF | TGTGCCAGCAGAGAGACAGGGTTTGACTATGGCTACACCTTC
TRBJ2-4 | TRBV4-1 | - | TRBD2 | CASSRLRAGGAKNIQYF | TGCGCCAGCAGCCGACTTCGAGCGGGGGGCGCCAAAAACATTCAGTACTTC
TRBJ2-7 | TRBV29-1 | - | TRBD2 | CSVEEGAGGPYEQYF | TGCAGCGTTGAAGAAGGAGCGGGAGGGCCCTACGAGCAGTACTTC
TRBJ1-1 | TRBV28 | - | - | CASSLLGSGTEAFF | TGTGCCAGCAGTTTATTGGGGTCGGGGACTGAAGCTTTCTTT
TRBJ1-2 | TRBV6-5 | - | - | CASSPRGKDGYTF | TGTGCCAGCAGTCCGAGGGGGAAAGATGGCTACACCTTC
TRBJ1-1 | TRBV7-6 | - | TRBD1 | CASSFTAGQANTEAFF | TGTGCCAGCAGCTTTACTGCGGGACAGGCGAACACTGAAGCTTTCTTT
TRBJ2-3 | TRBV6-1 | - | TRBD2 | CASSETSGGDTQYF | TGTGCCAGCAGTGAGACTAGCGGGGGGGATACGCAGTATTTT
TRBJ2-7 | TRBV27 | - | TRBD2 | CASSPSGSYEQYF | TGTGCCAGCAGCCCTAGCGGGAGTTACGAGCAGTACTTC
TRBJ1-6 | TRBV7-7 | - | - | CASSLRTGWDNSPLHF | TGTGCTAGCAGCTTAAGAACAGGGTGGGATAATTCACCCCTCCACTTT
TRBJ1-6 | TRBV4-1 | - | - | CASSQRTRVTANSPLHF | TGCGCCAGCAGCCAACGAACCAGGGTTACGGCTAATTCACCCCTCCACTTT
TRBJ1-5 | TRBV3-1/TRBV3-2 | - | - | CASSQDGGGGQPQHF | TGTGCCAGCAGCCAAGATGGAGGCGGGGGACAGCCCCAGCATTTT
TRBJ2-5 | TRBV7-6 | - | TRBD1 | CASSWDRGETQYF | TGTGCCAGCAGTTGGGACAGGGGAGAGACCCAGTACTTC
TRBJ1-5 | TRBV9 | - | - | CASNAVSLPYSNQPQHF | TGTGCCAGCAATGCTGTGTCCTTACCGTATAGCAATCAGCCCCAGCATTTT
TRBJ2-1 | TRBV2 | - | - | CASRRGGPEQFF | TGTGCCAGCAGGAGGGGAGGACCTGAGCAGTTCTTC
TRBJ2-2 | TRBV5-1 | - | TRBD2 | CASSLIAGGNTGELFF | TGCGCCAGCAGCTTGATCGCGGGAGGAAACACCGGGGAGCTGTTTTTT
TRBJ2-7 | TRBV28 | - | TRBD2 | CASEPAGEEEQYF | TGTGCCAGCGAGCCAGCGGGAGAAGAAGAGCAGTACTTC
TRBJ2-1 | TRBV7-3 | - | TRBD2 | CASSLLAGGFSNEQFF | TGTGCCAGCAGCTTACTAGCGGGAGGGTTTTCCAATGAGCAGTTCTTC
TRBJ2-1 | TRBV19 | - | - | CASSIEAGSEQFF | TGTGCCAGTAGTATAGAAGCAGGGAGTGAGCAGTTCTTC
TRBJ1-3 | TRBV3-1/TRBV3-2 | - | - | CASRGKESGNTIYF | TGTGCCAGCAGAGGTAAAGAGTCTGGAAACACCATATATTTT
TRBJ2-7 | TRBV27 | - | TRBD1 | CASSPTRDRNEQYF | TGTGCCAGCAGTCCCACCCGGGACAGAAACGAGCAGTACTTC
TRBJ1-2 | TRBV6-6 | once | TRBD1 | CASRATGAEGYTF | TGTGCCAGCAGGGCAACAGGGGCGGAAGGCTACACCTTC
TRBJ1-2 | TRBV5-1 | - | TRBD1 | CASSIYDRVYGYTF | TGCGCCAGCAGCATCTACGACAGGGTCTATGGCTACACCTTC
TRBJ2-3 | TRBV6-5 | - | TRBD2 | CAPTEAGATDTQYF | TGTGCCCCGACGGAAGCGGGGGCCACAGATACGCAGTATTTT
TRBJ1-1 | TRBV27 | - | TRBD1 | CASSSGTGLVGTEAFF | TGTGCCAGCAGTTCCGGGACAGGGCTAGTAGGAACTGAAGCTTTCTTT
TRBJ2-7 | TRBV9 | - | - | CASSSSYEQYF | TGTGCCAGTTCTAGCTCCTACGAGCAGTACTTC
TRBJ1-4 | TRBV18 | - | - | CASSRVGGTATNEKLFF | TGTGCCAGCTCACGCGTAGGGGGAACTGCAACTAATGAAAAACTGTTTTTT